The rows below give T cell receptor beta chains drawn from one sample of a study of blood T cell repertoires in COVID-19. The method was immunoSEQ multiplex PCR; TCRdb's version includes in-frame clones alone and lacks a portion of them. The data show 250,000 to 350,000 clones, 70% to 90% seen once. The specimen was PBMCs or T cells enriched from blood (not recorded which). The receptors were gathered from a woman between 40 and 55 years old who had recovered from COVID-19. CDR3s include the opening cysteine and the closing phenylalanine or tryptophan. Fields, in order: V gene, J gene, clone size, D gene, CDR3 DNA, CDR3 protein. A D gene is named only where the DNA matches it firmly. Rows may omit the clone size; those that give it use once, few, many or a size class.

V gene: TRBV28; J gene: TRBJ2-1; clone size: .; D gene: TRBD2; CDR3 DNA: TGTGCCAGCAGCTACGGGACTAGCGGGTACAATGAGCAGTTCTTC; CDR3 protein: CASSYGTSGYNEQFF
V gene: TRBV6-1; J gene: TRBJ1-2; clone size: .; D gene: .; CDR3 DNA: TGTGCCAGCAGTGAGACAGGATACTATGGCTACACCTTC; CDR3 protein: CASSETGYYGYTF
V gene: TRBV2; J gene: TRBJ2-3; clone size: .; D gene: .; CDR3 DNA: TGTGCCAGCAGTGGACAGGCCACCTACACAGATACGCAGTATTTT; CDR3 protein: CASSGQATYTDTQYF
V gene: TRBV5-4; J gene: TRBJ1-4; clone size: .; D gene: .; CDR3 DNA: TGTGCCAGCAGCAACCCGGGAGGGACTAATGAAAAACTGTTTTTT; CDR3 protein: CASSNPGGTNEKLFF
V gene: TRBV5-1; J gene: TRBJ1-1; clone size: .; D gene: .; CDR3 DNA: TGCGCCAGCAGCTTCTCCAGGGGCACTGAAGCTTTCTTT; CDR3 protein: CASSFSRGTEAFF
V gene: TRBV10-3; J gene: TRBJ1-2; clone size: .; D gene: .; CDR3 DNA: TGTGCCATCAGTGGGGGACTATTTAATCTCTTC; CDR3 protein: CAISGGLFNLF
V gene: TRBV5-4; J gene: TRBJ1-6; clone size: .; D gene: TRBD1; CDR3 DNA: TGTGCCAGCAGCTGGGGCGGGACAGGGAATTCACCCCTCCACTTT; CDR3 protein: CASSWGGTGNSPLHF
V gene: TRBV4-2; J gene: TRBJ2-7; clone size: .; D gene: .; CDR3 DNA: TGTGCCAGCAGCCAAGGCAGTTACGAGCAGTACTTC; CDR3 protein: CASSQGSYEQYF
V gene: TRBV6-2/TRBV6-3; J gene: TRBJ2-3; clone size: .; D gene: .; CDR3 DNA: TGTGCCAGCAGTAGAGTAACCGATACGCAGTATTTT; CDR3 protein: CASSRVTDTQYF
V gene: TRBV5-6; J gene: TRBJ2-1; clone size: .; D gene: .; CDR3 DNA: TGTGCCAGCAGGACTGGGGTCGCGGGGAAGGAGTTCTTC; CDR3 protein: CASRTGVAGKEFF
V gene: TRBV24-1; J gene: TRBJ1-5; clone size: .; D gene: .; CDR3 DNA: TGTGCCACCAGTGACCCTAATCCTGACGGGGACAATCAGCCCCAGCATTTT; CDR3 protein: CATSDPNPDGDNQPQHF
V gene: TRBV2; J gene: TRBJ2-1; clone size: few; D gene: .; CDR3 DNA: TGTGCCAGCAAGGAGAACAATGAGCAGTTCTTC; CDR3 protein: CASKENNEQFF
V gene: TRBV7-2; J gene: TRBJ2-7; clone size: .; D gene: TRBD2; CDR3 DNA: TGTGCCAGCAGCTTTAGAGCGGGGGGCGAGCAGTACTTC; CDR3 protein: CASSFRAGGEQYF
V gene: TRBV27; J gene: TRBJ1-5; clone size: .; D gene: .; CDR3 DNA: TGTGCCAGCAGTTTGGTGGGGGCAGGGAATCAGCCCCAGCATTTT; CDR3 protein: CASSLVGAGNQPQHF
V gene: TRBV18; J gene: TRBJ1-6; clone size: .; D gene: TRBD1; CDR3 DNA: TGTGCCAGCTCACTGGGACAGTTTGGTTCACCCCTCCACTTT; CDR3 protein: CASSLGQFGSPLHF
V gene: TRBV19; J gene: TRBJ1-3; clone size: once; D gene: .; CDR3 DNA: TGTGCCAGTAGTATAGAGGGGAGAGCGACATCTGGAAACACCATATATTTT; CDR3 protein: CASSIEGRATSGNTIYF
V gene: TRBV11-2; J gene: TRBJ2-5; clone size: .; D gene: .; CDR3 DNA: TGTGCCAGCAGCCCCACCGGGATTCAAGAGACCCAGTACTTC; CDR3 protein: CASSPTGIQETQYF
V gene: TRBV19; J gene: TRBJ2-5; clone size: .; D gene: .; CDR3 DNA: TGTGCCAGTAGTATAAGGACTGAAGAGACCCAGTACTTC; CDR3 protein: CASSIRTEETQYF
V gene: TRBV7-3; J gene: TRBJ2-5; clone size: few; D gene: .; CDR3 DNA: TGTGCCAGCAGCCAAGGGCTAGCCCGCCAAGAGACCCAGTACTTC; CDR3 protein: CASSQGLARQETQYF
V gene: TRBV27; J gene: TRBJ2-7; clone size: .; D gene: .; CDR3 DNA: TGTGCCAGCAGTCGACAGATCCCTGTTTACGAGCAGTACTTC; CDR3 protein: CASSRQIPVYEQYF
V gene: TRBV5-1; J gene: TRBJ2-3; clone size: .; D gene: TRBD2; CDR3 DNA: TGCGCCAGCAGCCCCGGGACTAGCGGGATTACAGATACGCAGTATTTT; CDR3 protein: CASSPGTSGITDTQYF
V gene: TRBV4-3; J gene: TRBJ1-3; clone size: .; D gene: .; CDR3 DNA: TGCGCCAGCAGCCAAGGTATAGGGGTCGGTGGAAACACCATATATTTT; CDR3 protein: CASSQGIGVGGNTIYF
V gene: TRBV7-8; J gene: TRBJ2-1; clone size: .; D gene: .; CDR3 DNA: TGTGCCAGCAGCCCCTACCTAGGCCCCTACAATGAGCAGTTCTTC; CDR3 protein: CASSPYLGPYNEQFF
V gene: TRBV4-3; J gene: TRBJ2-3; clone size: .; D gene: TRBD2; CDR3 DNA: TGCGCCAGCAGCCCCGTCGCGGGAGGGGCAGATACGCAGTATTTT; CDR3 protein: CASSPVAGGADTQYF
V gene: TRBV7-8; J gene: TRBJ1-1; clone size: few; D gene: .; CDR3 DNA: TGTGCCAGCCTGTTTAACGGTGGCACTGAAGCTTTCTTT; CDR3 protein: CASLFNGGTEAFF
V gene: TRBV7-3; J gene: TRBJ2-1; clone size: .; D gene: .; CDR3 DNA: TGTGCCAGCAGCTTCTCGGGAGAGGAAAATGAGCAGTTCTTC; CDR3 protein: CASSFSGEENEQFF
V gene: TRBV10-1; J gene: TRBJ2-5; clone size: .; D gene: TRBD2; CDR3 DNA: TGCGCCAGCAGTGAGCAGGGGACTAGCGGGGAGACCCAGTACTTC; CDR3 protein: CASSEQGTSGETQYF
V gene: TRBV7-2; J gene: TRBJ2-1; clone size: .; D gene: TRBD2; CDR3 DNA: TGTGCCAGCGACTTCCCTCTAGCGGGGCCCACGAATGAGCAGTTCTTC; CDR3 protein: CASDFPLAGPTNEQFF
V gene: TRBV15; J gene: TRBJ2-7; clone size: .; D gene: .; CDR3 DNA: TGTGCCACCAGCATGGGACATTCAGACTCCTACGAGCAGTACTTC; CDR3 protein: CATSMGHSDSYEQYF
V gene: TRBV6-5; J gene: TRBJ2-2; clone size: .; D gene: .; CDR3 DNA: TGTGCCAGCAGACAGGGTTGGGTCGGGGAGCTGTTTTTT; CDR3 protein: CASRQGWVGELFF
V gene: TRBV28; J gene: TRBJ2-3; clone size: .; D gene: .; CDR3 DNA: TGTGCCAGCAGTGGGGAGACTTATCGCACAGATACGCAGTATTTT; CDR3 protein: CASSGETYRTDTQYF
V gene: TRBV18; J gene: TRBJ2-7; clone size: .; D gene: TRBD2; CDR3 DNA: TGTGCCAGCTCGGAGACTAGCGGCATACGGGGAGAGCAGTACTTC; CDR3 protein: CASSETSGIRGEQYF
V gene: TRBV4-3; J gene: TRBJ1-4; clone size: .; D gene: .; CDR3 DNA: TGCGCCAGCAGCCAAGAGGTGACTTCAACTAATGAAAAACTGTTTTTT; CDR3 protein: CASSQEVTSTNEKLFF
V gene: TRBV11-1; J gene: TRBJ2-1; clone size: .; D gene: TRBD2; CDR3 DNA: TGTGCCAGCAGCCCGTTAGCGGGAGGGTACAATGAGCAGTTCTTC; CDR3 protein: CASSPLAGGYNEQFF
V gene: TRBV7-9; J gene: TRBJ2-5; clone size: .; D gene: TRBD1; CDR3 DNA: TGTGCCAGCAGCCCCACAGGGGGTAGGGAGACCCAGTACTTC; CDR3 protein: CASSPTGGRETQYF
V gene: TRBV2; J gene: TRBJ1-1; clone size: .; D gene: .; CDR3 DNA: TGTGCCAGCAGCCTTGGGAGGGGTGGCACTGAAGCTTTCTTT; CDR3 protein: CASSLGRGGTEAFF
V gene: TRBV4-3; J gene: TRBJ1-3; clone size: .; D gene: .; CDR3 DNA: TGCGCCAGCAGCCAAGATTGGGGGGACTCTGGAAACACCATATATTTT; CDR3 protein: CASSQDWGDSGNTIYF
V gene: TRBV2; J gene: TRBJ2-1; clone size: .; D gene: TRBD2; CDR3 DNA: TGTGCCAGCACCCCGATCGGTAGTGGGGGGGATGAGCAGTTCTTC; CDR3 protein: CASTPIGSGGDEQFF
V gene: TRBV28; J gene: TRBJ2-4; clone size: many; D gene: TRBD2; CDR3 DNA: TGTGCCAGCAGTTTTCCTAGCGGCAAAAACATTCAGTACTTC; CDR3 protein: CASSFPSGKNIQYF
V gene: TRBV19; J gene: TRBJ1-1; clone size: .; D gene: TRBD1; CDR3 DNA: TGTGCCAGTAGTCGAGACAGGGGTAACACTGAAGCTTTCTTT; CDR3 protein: CASSRDRGNTEAFF
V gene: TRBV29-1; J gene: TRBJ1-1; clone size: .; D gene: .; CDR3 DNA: TGCAGCGTATCAAGGGGGAACACTGAAGCTTTCTTT; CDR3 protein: CSVSRGNTEAFF
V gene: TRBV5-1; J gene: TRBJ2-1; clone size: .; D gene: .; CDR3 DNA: TGCGCCAGCAGCAAAACCACAGGGAGCTCCTACAATGAGCAGTTCTTC; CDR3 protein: CASSKTTGSSYNEQFF
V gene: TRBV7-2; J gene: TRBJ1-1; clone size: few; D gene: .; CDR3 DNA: TGTGCCAGCAGCTTTTCAAAGGGGAGCCCCAGGGGTACTGAAGCTTTCTTT; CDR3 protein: CASSFSKGSPRGTEAFF
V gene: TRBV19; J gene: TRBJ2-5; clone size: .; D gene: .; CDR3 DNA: TGTGCCAGTAATACAGGGTTGGAAGAGACCCAGTACTTC; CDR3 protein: CASNTGLEETQYF
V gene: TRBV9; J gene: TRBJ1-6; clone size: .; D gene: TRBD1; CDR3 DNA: TGTGCCAGCAGCGACCCAGGGACAGCGAATTCACCCCTCCACTTT; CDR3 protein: CASSDPGTANSPLHF
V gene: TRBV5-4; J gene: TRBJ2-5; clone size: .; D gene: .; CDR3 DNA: TGTGCCAGCAGCTTGGCGTCCCTTCAAGAGACCCAGTACTTC; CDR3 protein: CASSLASLQETQYF
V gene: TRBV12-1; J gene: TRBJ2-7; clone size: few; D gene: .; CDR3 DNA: TGTGCCAGCAGCTCCAAGAACCGGGAACACTACGAGCAGTACTTC; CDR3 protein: CASSSKNREHYEQYF
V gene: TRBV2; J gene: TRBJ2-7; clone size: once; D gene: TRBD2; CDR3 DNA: TGTGCCAGCAGGGAGGGACTAGCGGGAGCCTACGAGCAGTACTTC; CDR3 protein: CASREGLAGAYEQYF
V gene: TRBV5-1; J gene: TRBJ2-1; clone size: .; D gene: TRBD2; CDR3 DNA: TGCGCCAGCAGCTTGATCCCGGGAGGGCCCTCCAATGAGCAGTTCTTC; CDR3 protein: CASSLIPGGPSNEQFF
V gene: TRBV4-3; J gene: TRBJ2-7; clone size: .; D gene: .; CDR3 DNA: TGCGCCAGCAGCCCTACGACAGGGGAGGGGGAGCAGTACTTC; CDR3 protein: CASSPTTGEGEQYF
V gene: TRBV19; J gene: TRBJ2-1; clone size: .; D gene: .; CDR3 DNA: TGTGCCAGTAGCCGGGACTCACGGCGGGAGCAGTTCTTC; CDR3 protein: CASSRDSRREQFF
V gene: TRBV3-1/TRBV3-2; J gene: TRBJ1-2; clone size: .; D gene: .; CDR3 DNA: TGTGCCAGCAGCCGAGGACAGCTAAACTATGGCTACACCTTC; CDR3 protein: CASSRGQLNYGYTF
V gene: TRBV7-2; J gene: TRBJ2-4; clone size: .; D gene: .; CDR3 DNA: TGTGCCAGCAGCTTAGGGGGCGCGGCCGTAGCCAAAAACATTCAGTACTTC; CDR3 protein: CASSLGGAAVAKNIQYF
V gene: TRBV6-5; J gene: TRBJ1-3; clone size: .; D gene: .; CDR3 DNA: TGTGCCAGCAGTTTTACGCTGGCCTCTGGAAACACCATATATTTT; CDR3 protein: CASSFTLASGNTIYF